This TCR beta chain was obtained from a study of blood T cell repertoires in COVID-19. CDR1 WNHNN and CDR2 SYGVQD come from the germline V gene (reference sequence). The CDR3 contains 14 residues. V shed 2 bases and J shed 0 bases, with 8 bases lying between them. The repertoire was sequenced with immunoSEQ multiplex PCR; TCRdb's copy has only in-frame clones and lacks some. The table includes hundreds of thousands of clones, 89% detected once. The sequenced sample was peripheral blood. This sequence joins TRBV10-1 and TRBJ2-7, with D possibly matching TRBD2 (6 bases). The sequence was obtained from a woman aged 30 to 39 with COVID-19, enrolled during active disease. CDR3 in DNA: TGCGCCAGCAGTGAGGGGGGGTCCTCCTACGAGCAGTACTTC. The encoded protein is CASSEGGSSYEQYF.